These 23 T cell receptor beta chains originate from one sample sequenced in a study of blood T cell repertoires in COVID-19. The assay was immunoSEQ multiplex PCR, and TCRdb's table has in-frame clones only and misses some. This sample has roughly 70,000 clones, with approximately 71% found just once. Sequenced input: peripheral blood. The receptor set was obtained from an older man with COVID-19, enrolled during active disease.

The chain carries TRBV7-2 and TRBJ1-1, with unresolved D. The CDR3 extends over 14 amino acids. Germline CDR1 and CDR2: SGHTA and FQGNSA. The ends were cut back, 3 bases at V and 1 base at J, with 9 bases in the middle. CDR3 residues: CASSFALRNTEAFF. In nucleotides, the CDR3 is TGTGCCAGCAGCTTTGCTCTCAGGAACACTGAAGCTTTCTTT.

The chain is built from TRBV5-1 and TRBJ1-1; 11 bases are a match to TRBD1. V lost 3 bases to trimming and J lost 4 bases; unmatched junction nucleotides: 5. This CDR3 is 15 amino acids long. From germline, CDR1 is SGHRS and CDR2 YFSETQ. This CDR3 reads CASSWGTGGGTEAFF. The CDR3 DNA follows: TGCGCCAGCAGCTGGGGGACAGGGGGTGGCACTGAAGCTTTCTTT. The full variable domain, its missing parts supplied by reference TRBV5-1 and TRBJ1-1, is KAGVTQTPRYLIKTRGQQVTLSCSPISGHRSVSWYQQTPGQGLQFLFEYFSETQRNKGNFPGRFSGRQFSNSRSEMNVSTLELGDSALYLCASSWGTGGGTEAFFGQGTRLTVV.

The V call is TRBV28, the J call TRBJ2-7; 10 bases align to TRBD2. The CDR3 sequence is 15 residues long. After removal of 3 bases from V and 2 bases from J, the junction contained 4 bases not matched to a gene. Germline lookup yields CDR1 MDHEN and CDR2 SYDVKM. The CDR3 reads CASSLASGSTYEQYF. The CDR3 bases are TGTGCCAGCAGTTTGGCTAGCGGGAGTACCTACGAGCAGTACTTC. The full variable domain, rest sourced from reference TRBV28 and TRBJ2-7, is DVKVTQSSRYLVKRTGEKVFLECVQDMDHENMFWYRQDPGLGLRLIYFSYDVKMKEKGDIPEGYSVSREKKERFSLILESASTNQTSMYLCASSLASGSTYEQYFGPGTRLTVT.

The J gene is TRBJ2-5, the V gene TRBV7-3, with 8 bases lining up with TRBD2. The J segment lost 3 bases and the V segment lost 6 bases, leaving 6 bases of the junction unmatched. CDR1 is SGHTA, CDR2 FQGTGA, per germline. This CDR3 is built from 14 residues. The CDR3 reads CASSRSGAEETQYF. The CDR3, as DNA: TGTGCCAGCAGTCGTAGCGGGGCGGAAGAGACCCAGTACTTC.

The J gene is TRBJ2-3, the V gene TRBV29-1; 13 bases are shared with TRBD2. CDR3 length equals 15 residues. J lost 1 base, V lost 8 bases, and 6 bases had no gene match. CDR1 is SQVTM, CDR2 ANQGSEA, per germline. The CDR3 loop is CSLSGLAGGTDTQYF. Written as DNA, the CDR3 is TGCAGCTTATCTGGACTAGCGGGAGGCACAGATACGCAGTATTTT.

This clone was picked up one time. This chain uses TRBV6-2 or TRBV6-3 with TRBJ1-5; 9 positions agree with TRBD1. The CDR3 loop spans 16 amino acids. CDR1 is MNHEY and CDR2 is SVGEGT in the germline V gene. V trimming: 2 bases; J trimming: 3 bases; junction bases outside the gene matches: 5. CDR3 DNA sequence: TGTGCCAGCAGTTACCCAGGGGACAGGGTCAATCAGCCCCAGCATTTT. Translated, it gives CASSYPGDRVNQPQHF.

The rearrangement uses TRBV24-1 and TRBJ2-1; 7 bases map to TRBD2. There are 13 residues in the CDR3. With 12 bases clipped from V and 0 bases from J, the junction kept 4 bases outside the gene matches. The germline CDR1 and CDR2 sequences are KGHDR and SFDVKD. This CDR3 reads CAAASGSYNEQFF. The CDR3 nucleotides are TGTGCCGCCGCTAGCGGCTCCTACAATGAGCAGTTCTTC.

The gene calls are TRBV7-2 and TRBJ1-5; 8 bases fit TRBD1. The CDR3 totals 14 residues. With 5 bases clipped from V and 9 bases from J, the junction kept 9 bases outside the gene matches. Looked up from germline, CDR1 is SGHTA and CDR2 is FQGNSA. The CDR3 DNA follows: TGTGCCAGCAGCCACGACAGGGGTTTGACGCCCCAGCATTTT. It codes for CASSHDRGLTPQHF.

The V call is TRBV6-5, the J call TRBJ1-5, with 7 bases identical to TRBD1. Germline V gene data show CDR1 as MNHEY and CDR2 as SVGAGI. The CDR3 sequence is 13 residues long. V was pared by 4 bases and J by 6 bases, with 3 bases of the junction left unmatched. This CDR3 is CASSSGQLQPQHF. The CDR3 DNA reads as TGTGCCAGCAGTTCGGGACAGCTTCAGCCCCAGCATTTT.

The chain employs TRBV27 and TRBJ2-3; D unresolved. Germline V gene lookup returns CDR1 MNHEY and CDR2 SMNVEV (reference sequence). Trimming removed 4 bases from V and 2 bases from J, with 10 bases in between. The CDR3 contains 14 residues. CDR3 in amino acids: CASSSPGDTDTQYF. The DNA of the CDR3 is TGTGCCAGCAGTTCCCCAGGCGACACAGATACGCAGTATTTT.

The gene calls are TRBV5-5 and TRBJ2-4; D might be TRBD1 (5 bases). This CDR3 region has 15 residues. With 5 bases removed from V and 0 bases from J, the gap between germline ends came to 12 bases. CDR1 is SGHKS and CDR2 is YYEKEE in the germline V gene (reference sequence). The CDR3 loop is CASRKGSLAKNIQYF. The CDR3 coding sequence is TGTGCCAGCAGGAAGGGGTCCCTAGCCAAAAACATTCAGTACTTC.

The chain recombines TRBV5-4 with TRBJ2-5; TRBD2 aligns across 7 bases. The CDR3 is made up of 19 amino acids. Looked up from germline, CDR1 is SGHNT and CDR2 is YYREEE (reference sequence). V lost 0 bases and J lost 2; bases outside the gene matches: 16. CDR3 sequence (DNA): TGTGCCAGCAGCTTGGATATGGCAAACTCGCGGGGGTTGCAAGAGACCCAGTACTTC. It translates to CASSLDMANSRGLQETQYF.

V usage is TRBV19 and J usage is TRBJ2-2; possible D gene TRBD2, 6 bases. V dropped 8 bases and J dropped 0 bases, with 16 bases sitting between them. Germline V gene lookup returns CDR1 LNHDA and CDR2 SQIVND (reference sequence). The CDR3 loop spans 16 amino acids. This chain's CDR3 is CASQAARLANTGELFF. In DNA form, the CDR3 reads TGTGCCAGTCAGGCCGCTCGACTAGCGAACACCGGGGAGCTGTTTTTT.

V gene TRBV5-1 combines with J gene TRBJ2-5; D gene ambiguous. Per germline, CDR1 SGHRS and CDR2 YFSETQ. The CDR3 loop spans 17 amino acids. V gave up 4 bases and J gave up 1 base, with 20 bases separating them. DNA for the CDR3: TGCGCCAGCAGCCAACCCACCAGGTTAAACTTCCAAGAGACCCAGTACTTC. Protein: CASSQPTRLNFQETQYF.

The chain has TRBV18 and TRBJ2-2; 9 bases fit TRBD2. V lost 4 bases, J lost 6 bases, and 12 bases stayed unmatched. Germline V CDR1 and CDR2: KGHSH, LQKENI. This CDR3 spans 17 amino acids. This CDR3 reads CASSRGLAGERAGELFF. The CDR3 bases are TGTGCCAGCTCACGAGGATTAGCGGGAGAAAGGGCCGGGGAGCTGTTTTTT.

The V gene is TRBV5-5, the J gene TRBJ1-5; D not resolved. V lost 0 bases, J lost 2 bases, and 15 bases lay in between. The V gene's germline CDR1 is SGHKS and CDR2 YYEKEE (reference sequence). The CDR3 has 17 amino acids. CDR3 amino acids: CASSLVPIQAGNQPQHF. The CDR3 coding sequence is TGTGCCAGCAGCTTGGTGCCCATCCAAGCGGGCAATCAGCCCCAGCATTTT. Full variable domain (rest looked up from reference TRBV5-5 and TRBJ1-5): DAGVTQSPTHLIKTRGQQVTLRCSPISGHKSVSWYQQVLGQGPQFIFQYYEKEERGRGNFPDRFSARQFPNYSSELNVNALLLGDSALYLCASSLVPIQAGNQPQHFGDGTRLSIL.

V and J are TRBV10-3 and TRBJ2-5; a weak D match, TRBD2 (5 bases). V was trimmed by 6 bases and J by 1 base, leaving 9 bases between them. The CDR3 has 13 amino acids. In germline, CDR1 is ENHRY, CDR2 SYGVKD. The CDR3 coding sequence is TGTGCCATCAGCGGGGAGTTCCAAGAGACCCAGTACTTC. This translates into CAISGEFQETQYF.

The V gene is TRBV28, the J gene TRBJ1-2, with 7 bases fitting TRBD1. The length of the CDR3 is 17 residues. V lost 4 bases, J lost 0 bases, and 11 bases stayed unmatched. Per germline, CDR1 MDHEN and CDR2 SYDVKM. The CDR3 loop reads CASSSTPGQTSNYGYTF. For the CDR3, the DNA is TGTGCCAGCAGTTCCACTCCGGGACAGACTTCTAACTATGGCTACACCTTC.

The chain carries TRBV5-1 and TRBJ2-7; 7 bases line up with TRBD2. This CDR3 is built from 14 residues. V trimming: 4 bases; J trimming: 3 bases; junction bases outside the gene matches: 7. The germline V gene encodes CDR1 SGHRS and CDR2 YFSETQ. CDR3 amino acids: CASSREAGVYEQYF. The CDR3 coding sequence is TGCGCCAGCAGCCGGGAGGCGGGAGTCTACGAGCAGTACTTC.

V is TRBV7-9 and J is TRBJ1-1, with D maybe TRBD1 (5 bases). This CDR3 is built from 15 residues. V lost 1 base and J 8 bases, leaving 17 bases between the germline ends. Germline loops: CDR1 SEHNR, CDR2 FQNEAQ (reference sequence). The CDR3 DNA sequence: TGTGCCAGCAGCTTAGGTTTAGGGGAAAGCTCGGAAGCTTTCTTT. Translating it yields CASSLGLGESSEAFF.

The sample holds one count of this clone. The chain carries TRBV11-3 and TRBJ2-5, with TRBD2 as a possible D gene (6 bases). The V gene lost 5 bases and the J gene lost 5 bases, with 6 bases spanning the gap. The CDR3 has 11 residues. Germline V lookup: CDR1 SGHNT, CDR2 YENEEA. The CDR3 DNA is TGTGCCAGCAGCGGAGGGGAGACCCAGTACTTC. Translated: CASSGGETQYF.

The chain couples TRBV7-2 to TRBJ1-5; maybe TRBD1 (6 bases). V dropped 5 bases and J dropped 1 base, with 12 bases sitting between them. Germline CDR1 is SGHTA and CDR2 is FQGNSA. The CDR3 covers 15 residues. The CDR3 DNA sequence: TGTGCCAGCAGCCCCCAGGGGATGAGCAATCAGCCCCAGCATTTT. Its protein product is CASSPQGMSNQPQHF.

The V call is TRBV4-1, the J call TRBJ2-1; 7 bases are shared with TRBD2. Germline lookup yields CDR1 MGHRA and CDR2 YSYEKL. The J segment lost 7 bases and the V segment lost 4 bases, leaving 13 bases of the junction unmatched. The CDR3 has 16 amino acids. The CDR3 DNA reads as TGCGCCAGCAGCCTCGAAGGATGGGGGGGAGGGAATGAGCAGTTCTTC. It yields the protein CASSLEGWGGGNEQFF.